Shown below are 2 T cell receptor beta chains from a single sample sequenced in a study of T cell responses to AZD1222 COVID-19 vaccine. Profiling relied on immunoSEQ multiplex PCR, and the TCRdb table lists in-frame clones only, not all of them. The data show under 80,000 clones, with 70% to 80% seen just once and more than 20% held by the top ten. The sample in question was peripheral blood, obtained on day 0 of MenACWY control vaccination. The receptors here all came from an adult in good health.

The J gene is TRBJ1-6, the V gene TRBV4-1; no reliable D call. Germline V gives CDR1 MGHRA, CDR2 YSYEKL. Trimming removed 1 base at V and 9 bases at J, with 13 bases between. This CDR3 contains 15 residues. The CDR3 DNA is TGCGCCAGCAGCCAAGGCGGAGGGCTCGGTTCACCCCTCCACTTT. This translates into CASSQGGGLGSPLHF.

The sample holds many counts of this clone. The chain employs TRBV3-1 (or the pseudogene TRBV3-2) and TRBJ1-2; D is unclear. Germline lookup yields CDR1 LGHDT and CDR2 YNNKEL (reference sequence). The CDR3 is 12 residues long. With 3 bases removed from V and 8 bases from J, the gap between germline ends came to 10 bases. The CDR3 here is CASSQKERGYTF. The CDR3 coding sequence is TGTGCCAGCAGCCAGAAGGAGAGAGGCTACACCTTC.